This TCR beta chain was profiled in a study of T cells in Graves' hyperthyroidism and ophthalmopathy. The CDR3 runs 14 residues. The V end lost 5 bases, the J end lost 6 bases, and 16 bases lay between the germline ends. Germline V gene sequence: CDR1 MNHNS, CDR2 SASEGT. Across 18 months, stable Graves' hyperthyroidism was marked by no progression to ophthalmopathy. This clonotype was counted many times. RNA transcripts served as the template for amplifying TCR beta CDR3 regions. TCR CDR3 regions were first amplified by RT-PCR with HTBI primers. TCRdb reanalysed the multiplex PCR reads using MiXCR and keeps one entry per CDR3 protein. The sample shows about 560,000 distinct CDR3 sequences, roughly a sixth of them seen only once.

This sequence joins TRBV6-1 and TRBJ2-5, with a tentative D call TRBD1 (6 bases). The sequence came from a young woman with Graves' hyperthyroidism. Sequencing was carried out using blood. The CDR3 sequence: CASSKGQWGKTQYF. The CDR3, as DNA: TGTGCCAGCAGTAAGGGACAATGGGGAAAGACCCAGTACTTC.